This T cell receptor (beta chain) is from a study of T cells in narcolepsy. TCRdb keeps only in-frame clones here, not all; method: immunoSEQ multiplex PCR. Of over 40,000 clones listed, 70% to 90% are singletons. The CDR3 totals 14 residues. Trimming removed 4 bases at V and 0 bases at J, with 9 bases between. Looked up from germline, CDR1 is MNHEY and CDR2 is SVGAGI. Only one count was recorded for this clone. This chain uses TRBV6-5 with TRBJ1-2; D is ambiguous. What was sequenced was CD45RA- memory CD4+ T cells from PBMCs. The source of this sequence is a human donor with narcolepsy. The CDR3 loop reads CASSSTGANYGYTF. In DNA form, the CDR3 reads TGTGCCAGCAGTTCGACGGGAGCTAACTATGGCTACACCTTC.